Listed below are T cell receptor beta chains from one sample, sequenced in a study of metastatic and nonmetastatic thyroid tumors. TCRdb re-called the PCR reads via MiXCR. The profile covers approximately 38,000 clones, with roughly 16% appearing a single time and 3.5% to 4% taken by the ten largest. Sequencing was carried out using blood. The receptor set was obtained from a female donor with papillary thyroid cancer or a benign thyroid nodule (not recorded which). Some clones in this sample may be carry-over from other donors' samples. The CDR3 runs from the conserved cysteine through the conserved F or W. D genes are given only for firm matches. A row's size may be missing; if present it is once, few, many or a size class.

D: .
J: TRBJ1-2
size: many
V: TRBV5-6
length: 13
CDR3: CASSLVGGSGYTF
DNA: TGTGCCAGCAGCTTGGTGGGGGGCTCTGGCTACACCTTC

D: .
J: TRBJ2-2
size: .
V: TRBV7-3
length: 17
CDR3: CASSLPTGGAGTGDLFF
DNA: TGTGCCAGCAGCCTCCCGACGGGGGGCGCGGGCACCGGGGATCTGTTTTTT

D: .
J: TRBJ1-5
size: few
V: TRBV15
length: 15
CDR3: CATSETPKSNQPQHF
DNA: TGTGCCACCAGCGAGACCCCAAAGAGCAATCAGCCCCAGCATTTT

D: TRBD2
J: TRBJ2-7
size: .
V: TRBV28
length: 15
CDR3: CASIAQSGGLYEQYF
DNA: TGTGCCAGCATTGCCCAATCGGGAGGTCTCTACGAGCAGTACTTC

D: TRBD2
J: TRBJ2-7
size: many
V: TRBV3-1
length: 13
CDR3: CASSWTSGSEQYF
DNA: TGTGCCAGCTCATGGACTAGCGGTTCCGAGCAGTACTTC

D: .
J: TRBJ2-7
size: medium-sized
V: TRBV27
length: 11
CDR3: CASKTTYEQYF
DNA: TGTGCCAGCAAGACCACCTACGAGCAGTACTTC

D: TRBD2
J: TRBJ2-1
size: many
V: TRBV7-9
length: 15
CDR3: CASSPSGSSYNEQFF
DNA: TGTGCCAGCAGCCCTAGCGGGAGTTCCTACAATGAGCAGTTCTTC

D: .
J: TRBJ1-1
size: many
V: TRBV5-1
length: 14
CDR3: CASSLAPANTEAFF
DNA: TGCGCCAGCAGCTTGGCGCCAGCCAACACTGAAGCTTTCTTT

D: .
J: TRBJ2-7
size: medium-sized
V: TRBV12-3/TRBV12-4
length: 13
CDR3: CASGRDSTYEQYF
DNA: TGTGCCAGCGGCCGGGACTCGACCTACGAGCAGTACTTC

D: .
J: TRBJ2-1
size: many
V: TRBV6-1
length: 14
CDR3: CASSWGAPYNEQFF
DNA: TGTGCCAGCAGTTGGGGGGCACCCTACAATGAGCAGTTCTTC

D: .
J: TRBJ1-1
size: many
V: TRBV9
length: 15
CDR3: CASSGPRGENTEAFF
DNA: TGTGCCAGCAGCGGACCCCGGGGGGAGAACACTGAAGCTTTCTTT

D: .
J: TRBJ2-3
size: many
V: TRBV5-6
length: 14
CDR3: CASSLGLLTDTQYF
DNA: TGTGCCAGCAGCTTGGGGCTACTAACAGATACGCAGTATTTT

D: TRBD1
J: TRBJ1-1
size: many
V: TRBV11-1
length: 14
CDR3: CASSQRQGYTEAFF
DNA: TGTGCCAGCAGCCAGAGACAGGGGTACACTGAAGCTTTCTTT

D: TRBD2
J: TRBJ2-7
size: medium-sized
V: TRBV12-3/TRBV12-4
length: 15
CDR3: CASSKGTSGYYEQYF
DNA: TGTGCCAGCAGTAAAGGGACTAGCGGGTACTACGAGCAGTACTTC

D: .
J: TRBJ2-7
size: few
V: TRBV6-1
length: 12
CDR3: CASSGDSYEQYF
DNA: TGTGCCAGCTCCGGAGACTCCTACGAGCAGTACTTC